The 12 T cell receptor beta chains below all came from one sample that was sequenced in a study of glioma-infiltrating T cells after dendritic cell vaccination. Generated by immunoSEQ multiplex PCR, the TCRdb table keeps only in-frame clones and is missing some. Among around 97,000 clones listed, 81% were seen once. The sample consisted of blood, taken before dendritic cell vaccination. The origin of the receptors is a human donor with glioblastoma.

The chain uses TRBV29-1 and TRBJ2-2, with D tentatively TRBD1 (5 bases). Germline V CDR1 and CDR2: SQVTM, ANQGSEA. The CDR3 covers 14 residues. V gave up 4 bases and J gave up 0 bases, with 9 bases separating them. Written as DNA, the CDR3 is TGCAGCGTTGCGGACAAGGCGAACACCGGGGAGCTGTTTTTT. Translation gives CSVADKANTGELFF.

This chain joins TRBV5-1 and TRBJ1-2; D gene unclear. The CDR3 consists of 14 residues. Trimming removed 0 bases from V and 1 base from J, with 7 bases in between. The germline V gene has CDR1 SGHRS and CDR2 YFSETQ. Written as DNA, the CDR3 is TGCGCCAGCAGCTTGGGCAACGGTAACTATGGCTACACCTTC. This sequence encodes CASSLGNGNYGYTF.

This clone was recorded once. The CDR3 ends on some other residue instead of the conserved phenylalanine or tryptophan, so this is likely a read error. The DNA is left out, because the CDR3 cannot be placed on it with certainty; the CDR3 is given as TCRdb lists it. The J gene is TRBJ2-7, the V gene TRBV2; the DNA was not used to check the table's D call, TRBD1. CDR1 and CDR2 (germline): SNHLY, FYNNEI. The CDR3 is 12 amino acids long, termini counted. The CDR3 loop is CASSVSGTVDFI.

The chain employs TRBV4-2 and TRBJ2-7; D uncertain. The CDR3 contains 18 residues. V lost 4 bases and J lost 0, with 22 bases in between. CDR1 LGHNA and CDR2 YNFKEQ come from the germline V gene. The DNA for the CDR3 is TGTGCCAGCAGCCCTAGGTTGCTGCGCCAACGTCTCTCCTACGAGCAGTACTTC. Translated, it gives CASSPRLLRQRLSYEQYF.

The J gene is TRBJ2-1, the V gene TRBV7-2; 11 nucleotides align to TRBD2. CDR1 is SGHTA and CDR2 is FQGNSA in the germline V gene. The CDR3 is 14 residues long. The V segment lost 5 bases and the J segment 10 bases; nucleotides outside the gene matches: 7. DNA for the CDR3: TGTGCCAGCAGCGTAACTAGCGGGGGTTACGAGCAGTTCTTC. It is translated as CASSVTSGGYEQFF. Filled out from reference TRBV7-2 and TRBJ2-1, the complete variable domain reads GAGVSQSPSNKVTEKGKDVELRCDPISGHTALYWYRQSLGQGLEFLIYFQGNSAPDKSGLPSDRFSAERTGGSVSTLTIQRTQQEDSAVYLCASSVTSGGYEQFFGPGTRLTVL.

The genes are TRBV5-5 and TRBJ2-7; D possibly corresponds to TRBD2 (6 bases). This CDR3 has 14 residues. V lost 3 bases and J 1 base, leaving 11 bases between the germline ends. The V gene's germline CDR1 is SGHKS and CDR2 YYEKEE (reference sequence). The CDR3 here is CASSSRDSSYEQYF. The CDR3 DNA follows: TGTGCCAGCAGCTCCCGGGACTCATCCTACGAGCAGTACTTC.

This clone was detected only once. Distinct nucleotide sequences in the sample also encode this CDR3. The chain recombines TRBV7-2 with TRBJ1-4; D unclear. The germline V gene has CDR1 SGHTA and CDR2 FQGNSA. The CDR3 is made up of 17 amino acids. V was cut by 1 base and J by 1 base, with 13 bases left in between. The CDR3 sequence: CASSLVEALGTNEKLFF. CDR3 nucleotides: TGTGCCAGCAGCTTAGTTGAGGCACTTGGAACTAATGAAAAACTGTTTTTT.

This clone was observed once. Distinct nucleotide sequences in the sample also encode this CDR3. The V call is TRBV5-1, the J call TRBJ2-5; no firm D call. With 2 bases removed from V and 2 bases from J, the gap between germline ends came to 7 bases. Germline loops: CDR1 SGHRS, CDR2 YFSETQ. This CDR3 is 13 amino acids long. This CDR3 reads CASSFAAQETQYF. DNA for the CDR3: TGCGCCAGCAGCTTTGCAGCGCAAGAGACCCAGTACTTC. Drawing the rest from reference TRBV5-1 and TRBJ2-5, the complete variable domain is KAGVTQTPRYLIKTRGQQVTLSCSPISGHRSVSWYQQTPGQGLQFLFEYFSETQRNKGNFPGRFSGRQFSNSRSEMNVSTLELGDSALYLCASSFAAQETQYFGPGTRLLVL.

This clone was detected a few times. The CDR3 here is CASSPGGSGRYNEQFF. CDR3 nucleotides: TGTGCCAGCTCCCCGGGGGGAAGTGGCCGATACAATGAGCAGTTCTTC. This chain joins TRBV18 and TRBJ2-1, with 7 bases that match TRBD2. The J segment lost 4 bases and the V segment lost 6 bases, leaving 12 bases of the junction unmatched. The CDR3 totals 16 residues. The germline CDR1 and CDR2 sequences are KGHSH and LQKENI.

The chain has TRBV2 and TRBJ2-5, with D uncertain. Germline V gene sequence: CDR1 SNHLY, CDR2 FYNNEI. CDR3 length: 15 residues. The ends were cut back, 2 bases at V and 5 bases at J, with 15 bases in the middle. The DNA for the CDR3 is TGTGCCAGCAGTGAAACCCCGTCCTATAGCGAGACCCAGTACTTC. It encodes CASSETPSYSETQYF.

This sequence joins TRBV6-5 and TRBJ1-1, with TRBD1 identical over 8 bases. Germline V gives CDR1 MNHEY, CDR2 SVGAGI. The CDR3 runs 14 residues. V lost 8 bases to trimming and J lost 0 bases; unmatched junction nucleotides: 5. The CDR3 nucleotides read TGTGCCAGCGACTTGGGACAGGTGAACACTGAAGCTTTCTTT. Translated, it gives CASDLGQVNTEAFF.

The chain combines TRBV6-5 with TRBJ1-2; TRBD1 agrees at 9 bases. V lost 6 bases to trimming and J lost 5 bases; unmatched junction nucleotides: 7. The CDR3 totals 14 residues. In germline, CDR1 is MNHEY, CDR2 SVGAGI. CDR3 protein: CASRGQGLEYGYTF. The CDR3 DNA is TGTGCCAGCAGGGGACAGGGATTGGAGTATGGCTACACCTTC.